The TCR beta chain under discussion was sequenced for a study of T cells after yellow fever vaccination. One entry per CDR3 protein, called by TCRdb with MiXCR from the 5' RACE reads. The sample shows roughly 350,000 distinct CDR3 sequences, over 4% of them seen only once. The CDR3 extends over 15 amino acids. Germline V gene lookup returns CDR1 ENHRY and CDR2 SYGVKD. Trimming cost V 2 bases and J 0 bases, with 10 bases left between them. This clonotype appeared a few times. The material sequenced was PBMCs, taken 5 days after the yellow fever booster vaccination. The origin of this receptor is a man between 18 and 29 years old who received the YFV17D yellow fever vaccine. V and J are TRBV10-3 and TRBJ1-1; D is uncertain. This CDR3 reads CAISEGRRLNTEAFF. The CDR3 DNA follows: TGTGCCATCAGTGAGGGGCGGCGGTTGAACACTGAAGCTTTCTTT.